Listed here are 21 T cell receptor beta chains from one sample, sequenced in a study of blood T cell repertoires in COVID-19. Data came from immunoSEQ multiplex PCR; TCRdb stores just in-frame clones and leaves some out. Of 250,000 to 400,000 clones listed, 85% are singletons. The sample consisted of PBMCs or T cells enriched from blood (not recorded which). The receptor source for this set is a woman in her thirties who had been exposed to COVID-19.

The V and J genes are TRBV12-2 and TRBJ2-2; no DNA check was done on the table's D call, TRBD2. TRBV12-2 is described as a pseudogene. This CDR3 is 16 amino acids long. CDR3 in DNA: TGTGCAAGTCGCTTCCGGACTAGCGGGAACACCGGGGAGCTGTTTTTT. The encoded protein is CASRFRTSGNTGELFF.

The J gene is TRBJ1-1, the V gene TRBV7-9, with D maybe TRBD1 (5 bases). Germline V gene data show CDR1 as SEHNR and CDR2 as FQNEAQ (reference sequence). This CDR3 is built from 12 residues. The V end was cut by 5 bases, the J end by 9 bases, with 13 bases between. The DNA for the CDR3 is TGTGCCAGCAGCCTAGAGCGACAGCAAGCTTTCTTT. Protein product: CASSLERQQAFF. The full variable domain, rest sourced from reference TRBV7-9 and TRBJ1-1, is DTGVSQNPRHKITKRGQNVTFRCDPISEHNRLYWYRQTLGQGPEFLTYFQNEAQLEKSRLLSDRFSAERPKGSFSTLEIQRTEQGDSAMYLCASSLERQQAFFGQGTRLTVV.

The chain employs TRBV3-1 (or the pseudogene TRBV3-2) and TRBJ2-7, with TRBD2 matching 9 bases. There are 15 residues in the CDR3. V lost 4 bases, J lost 0 bases, and 4 bases stayed unmatched. Germline V gene data show CDR1 as LGHDT and CDR2 as YNNKEL (reference sequence). The CDR3 protein is CASSPLAGISYEQYF. For the CDR3, the DNA is TGTGCCAGCAGCCCTCTAGCGGGGATCTCCTACGAGCAGTACTTC.

In this sample, this clone turned up once. This chain joins TRBV21-1 and TRBJ2-3; TRBD1, the D gene given by the table, was not confirmed from the DNA. TRBV21-1 is a listed pseudogene. The CDR3 length is 16 residues. The CDR3 DNA is TGTGCCAGCAGCAAAGTAAGGGACAGTCTCACAGATACGCAGTATTTT. Translation: CASSKVRDSLTDTQYF.

This chain uses TRBV4-1 with TRBJ2-1; no firm D call. From germline, CDR1 is MGHRA and CDR2 YSYEKL. V was shortened by 4 bases and J by 0 bases, with 31 bases between the two germline ends. The CDR3 sequence is 22 residues long. This CDR3 reads CASSRLIDLPLRRTSSYNEQFF. The CDR3 nucleotides are TGCGCCAGCAGCCGACTTATTGACCTACCTCTTCGACGAACATCCTCCTACAATGAGCAGTTCTTC.

This chain joins TRBV6-5 and TRBJ1-4; D unclear. Germline CDR1 and CDR2: MNHEY and SVGAGI. This CDR3 contains 14 residues. Trimming removed 6 bases at V and 2 bases at J, with 10 bases between. CDR3 DNA: TGTGCCAGCAGCGCGGTTGGGACTAATGAAAAACTGTTTTTT. Protein: CASSAVGTNEKLFF.

This chain joins TRBV11-2 and TRBJ1-2; tentatively, D is TRBD1 (5 bases). CDR1 SGHAT and CDR2 FQNNGV come from the germline V gene. Trimming pared 1 base from V and 8 bases from J, leaving 26 bases between. The CDR3 covers 18 residues. This chain's CDR3 is CASSLVLGQVRRERGYTF. CDR3 bases: TGTGCCAGCAGCTTAGTTCTGGGGCAGGTCCGCCGGGAGAGGGGCTACACCTTC.

This chain uses TRBV3-1 (or the pseudogene TRBV3-2) with TRBJ2-7; a possible D gene is TRBD2 (5 bases). With 1 base removed from V and 7 bases from J, the gap between germline ends came to 11 bases. Per germline, CDR1 LGHDT and CDR2 YNNKEL (reference sequence). This CDR3 has 13 residues. Here the CDR3 reads CASSQAMTGEQYF. CDR3 coding DNA: TGTGCCAGCAGCCAAGCCATGACGGGGGAGCAGTACTTC.

The sample holds one count of this clone. CDR3 loop: CASSLGGLSNQPQHF. The CDR3 bases are TGTGCCAGCAGCTTGGGTGGACTGAGTAATCAGCCCCAGCATTTT. The genes are TRBV5-6 and TRBJ1-5; no firm D call. This CDR3 region has 15 residues. CDR1 and CDR2 from the germline V gene are SGHDT and YYEEEE. V shed 0 bases and J shed 4 bases, with 11 bases lying between them.

The chain links TRBV19 to TRBJ2-4; D might be TRBD1 (6 bases). Between the trimmed V and J ends, which lost 7 bases and 8 bases, there was a span of 15 bases. Germline V gene lookup returns CDR1 LNHDA and CDR2 SQIVND (reference sequence). The CDR3 is 13 residues long. The CDR3 loop is CASTGQGTDIQYF. DNA of the CDR3: TGTGCCAGTACCGGGCAGGGGACGGACATTCAGTACTTC.

The rearrangement links TRBV4-2 to TRBJ2-7; D gene ambiguous. Trimming shortened V by 0 bases and J by 7 bases, and 13 bases separated the two germline ends. The CDR3 sequence is 14 residues long. Germline CDR1 and CDR2: LGHNA and YNFKEQ. The chain's CDR3 is CASSQEAVTWEQYF. The CDR3 region has the DNA TGTGCCAGCAGCCAAGAGGCGGTTACTTGGGAGCAGTACTTC.

This chain links TRBV9 with TRBJ1-1; D uncertain. Germline CDR1 reads SGDLS; CDR2 reads YYNGEE. V was clipped by 3 bases and J by 0 bases, with 21 bases between them. The CDR3 runs to 18 residues. CDR3 nucleotides: TGTGCCAGCAGCGACCCCGACATGGTAGGGCGGGTGAACACTGAAGCTTTCTTT. This sequence encodes CASSDPDMVGRVNTEAFF.

The chain is built from TRBV6-1 and TRBJ2-1; D not certain. This CDR3 contains 13 residues. Looked up from germline, CDR1 is MNHNS and CDR2 is SASEGT. The V gene lost 3 bases and the J gene lost 4 bases, with 7 bases spanning the gap. CDR3 region: CASSEGHYNEQFF. The CDR3 DNA is TGTGCCAGCAGTGAGGGCCATTACAATGAGCAGTTCTTC.

The gene calls are TRBV4-3 and TRBJ2-7; D is unresolved. V lost 0 bases and J 6 bases, leaving 12 bases between the germline ends. Germline values: CDR1 LGHNA, CDR2 YSLEER. The CDR3 covers 14 residues. The CDR3 bases are TGCGCCAGCAGCCAAGATTTTGTGAGTAGCGAGCAGTACTTC. This gives the protein CASSQDFVSSEQYF.

The chain couples TRBV28 to TRBJ1-1; TRBD1 might be the D (5 bases). The V gene lost 2 bases and the J gene lost 1 base, with 14 bases spanning the gap. Germline V lookup: CDR1 MDHEN, CDR2 SYDVKM. There are 16 residues in the CDR3. The CDR3 region is CASSLPIQGTNTEAFF. The CDR3 DNA reads TGTGCCAGCAGTTTACCCATTCAGGGCACGAACACTGAAGCTTTCTTT.

V is TRBV5-1 and J is TRBJ2-2; D possibly corresponds to TRBD1 (6 bases). V was trimmed by 1 base and J by 2 bases, leaving 12 bases between them. The V gene's germline CDR1 is SGHRS and CDR2 YFSETQ. CDR3 length: 16 amino acids. For the CDR3, the DNA is TGCGCCAGCAGCTTGAGGGGGACATTTAACACCGGGGAGCTGTTTTTT. It yields the protein CASSLRGTFNTGELFF. Based on the CDR3 plus reference TRBV5-1 and TRBJ2-2, the full variable domain is KAGVTQTPRYLIKTRGQQVTLSCSPISGHRSVSWYQQTPGQGLQFLFEYFSETQRNKGNFPGRFSGRQFSNSRSEMNVSTLELGDSALYLCASSLRGTFNTGELFFGEGSRLTVL.

The chain uses TRBV20-1 and TRBJ2-7; tentative D call: TRBD1 (6 bases). Trimming removed 3 bases from V and 5 bases from J, with 29 bases in between. The length of the CDR3 is 18 residues. CDR1 and CDR2 (germline): DFQATT, SNEGSKA (reference sequence). The CDR3 nucleotides are TGCAGTGCTAGTCCTTTGTGGGGTGGGGGACAAGGCGACGACGAGCAGTACTTC. Encoded protein: CSASPLWGGGQGDDEQYF.

This sequence joins TRBV13 and TRBJ1-1; D not resolved. V was cut by 3 bases and J by 4 bases, with 9 bases left in between. This CDR3 has 13 residues. Germline CDR1 and CDR2: PRHDT and FYEKMQ (reference sequence). CDR3 nucleotide sequence: TGTGCCAGCAGCTTTGAGCTCCGCACTGAAGCTTTCTTT. Residues: CASSFELRTEAFF.

This clone was counted only a few times. J is TRBJ2-3 and V is TRBV2, with a tentative D call TRBD2 (5 bases). Germline V gene data show CDR1 as SNHLY and CDR2 as FYNNEI. The ends were cut back, 5 bases at V and 2 bases at J, with 17 bases in the middle. The CDR3 is made up of 16 amino acids. The CDR3 DNA reads as TGTGCCAGCAGTTCCATTAGCGCCATGTCCACAGATACGCAGTATTTT. As protein: CASSSISAMSTDTQYF.

The rearrangement uses TRBV7-2 and TRBJ1-3; 7 bases are a match to TRBD1. Germline V gene data show CDR1 as SGHTA and CDR2 as FQGNSA. Unmatched junction bases numbered 11, after V lost 5 bases and J lost 4 bases. CDR3 size: 16 residues. The DNA of the CDR3 is TGTGCCAGCAGCGCTCCCGGGACAGTCCGAGGAAACACCATATATTTT. Translating gives CASSAPGTVRGNTIYF.

CDR3 nucleotide sequence: TGTGCCAGCAGTTTAAGGCCAGGGGTCGCCGGGGAGCTGTTTTTT. This codes for CASSLRPGVAGELFF. The V and J genes are TRBV27 and TRBJ2-2, with D perhaps matching TRBD1 (6 bases). V dropped 2 bases and J dropped 6 bases, with 13 bases sitting between them. The CDR3 totals 15 residues. Germline-derived CDR1 and CDR2 are MNHEY and SMNVEV (reference sequence).